Below, 9 T cell receptor beta chains from the same sample are listed, as sequenced in a study of T-cell reconstitution after alpha-beta-depleted transplantation in children. It was with unique molecular identifiers that the TCRbeta library was prepared. TCRdb reanalysed the PCR reads using MiXCR and keeps one entry per CDR3 protein. The table includes 300,000 to 400,000 distinct CDR3 sequences, roughly 16% detected once. The sample in question was PBMCs, mostly from graft donor cells, obtained 360 days after TCRalphabeta/CD19-depleted stem cell transplant. The receptor set was obtained from a male patient aged 2-10 years who had a stem cell transplant for acute lymphoblastic leukemia, so the T cells may come from the graft donor.

This clonotype was observed a few times. The CDR3 bases are TGCAGCGTTCAACCACCCAAGAGACACGAGCAGTACTTC. Translating it yields CSVQPPKRHEQYF. The rearrangement links TRBV29-1 to TRBJ2-7; no clear D gene. The CDR3 is 13 amino acids. The germline gives CDR1 SQVTM, CDR2 ANQGSEA. Trimming stripped 5 bases from V and 5 bases from J, with 16 bases between.

The CDR3 loop is CASKVGSGGEKLFF. The CDR3 DNA reads as TGTGCCTCCAAGGTGGGGAGTGGAGGTGAAAAACTGTTTTTT. This chain links TRBV10-3 with TRBJ1-4, with unresolved D. Trimming stripped 11 bases from V and 7 bases from J, with 20 bases between. Looked up from germline, CDR1 is ENHRY and CDR2 is SYGVKD. This CDR3 comprises 14 residues.

This clonotype was recorded at least ten times. This chain joins TRBV7-3 and TRBJ2-1; 12 bases line up with TRBD2. CDR3 length: 17 amino acids. Trimming removed 4 bases from V and 4 bases from J; junction bases left unmatched: 8. CDR1 is SGHTA, CDR2 FQGTGA, per germline. CDR3 amino acids: CASSSQKTSGSYNEQFF. DNA of the CDR3: TGTGCCAGCAGCTCCCAGAAGACTAGCGGGAGTTACAATGAGCAGTTCTTC.

In its sample, this clonotype was seen many times. J is TRBJ1-1 and V is TRBV9; D is uncertain. This CDR3 spans 15 amino acids. Germline V CDR1 and CDR2: SGDLS, YYNGEE. Trimming cost V 1 base and J 5 bases, with 15 bases left between them. The DNA for the CDR3 is TGTGCCAGCAGCGTACAATCTCACGGGCCGACTGAAGCTTTCTTT. Its protein is CASSVQSHGPTEAFF.

The chain links TRBV20-1 to TRBJ2-5; D is possibly TRBD1 or TRBD2 (5 bases each). The CDR3 runs 14 residues. The germline CDR1 and CDR2 sequences are DFQATT and SNEGSKA (reference sequence). Deletions cut 3 bases from V and 4 bases from J, with 15 bases between. The CDR3 here is CSASSAGGGETQYF. CDR3 DNA: TGCAGTGCTAGTTCTGCGGGTGGGGGAGAGACCCAGTACTTC.

The gene calls are TRBV4-3 and TRBJ2-3; D remains ambiguous. CDR3 length equals 13 residues. The V end was cut by 1 base, the J end by 8 bases, with 10 bases between. Germline values: CDR1 LGHNA, CDR2 YSLEER. Here the CDR3 reads CASSQAGRGTQYF. CDR3 DNA: TGCGCCAGCAGCCAAGCCGGACGTGGTACGCAGTATTTT.

Only a few counts were recorded for this clonotype. The chain recombines TRBV5-1 with TRBJ2-7; 9 nucleotides align to TRBD2. V shed 0 bases, J shed 9 bases, and the junction held 7 bases outside the gene matches. CDR1 is SGHRS and CDR2 is YFSETQ in the germline V gene. This CDR3 has 14 residues. CDR3 amino acids: CASSLASGEVMQYF. In DNA, the CDR3 is TGCGCCAGCAGCTTGGCTAGCGGGGAAGTGATGCAGTACTTC.

The table lists this clonotype with many counts. The chain employs TRBV4-1 and TRBJ2-7; D unresolved. This CDR3 comprises 15 residues. Germline V CDR1 and CDR2: MGHRA, YSYEKL. V was shortened by 0 bases and J by 0 bases, with 9 bases between the two germline ends. CDR3 DNA sequence: TGCGCCAGCAGCCAAGATCCCTATGTCTCCTACGAGCAGTACTTC. Translated, it gives CASSQDPYVSYEQYF.

The rearrangement links TRBV12-3 or TRBV12-4 to TRBJ2-1; 12 bases map to TRBD2. J was trimmed by 10 bases and V by 5 bases; bases with no gene match: 6. This CDR3 region has 14 residues. The CDR3 DNA reads TGTGCCAGCAGTGGGGCTAGCGGGAGGGAAGAGCAGTTCTTC. Translated: CASSGASGREEQFF.